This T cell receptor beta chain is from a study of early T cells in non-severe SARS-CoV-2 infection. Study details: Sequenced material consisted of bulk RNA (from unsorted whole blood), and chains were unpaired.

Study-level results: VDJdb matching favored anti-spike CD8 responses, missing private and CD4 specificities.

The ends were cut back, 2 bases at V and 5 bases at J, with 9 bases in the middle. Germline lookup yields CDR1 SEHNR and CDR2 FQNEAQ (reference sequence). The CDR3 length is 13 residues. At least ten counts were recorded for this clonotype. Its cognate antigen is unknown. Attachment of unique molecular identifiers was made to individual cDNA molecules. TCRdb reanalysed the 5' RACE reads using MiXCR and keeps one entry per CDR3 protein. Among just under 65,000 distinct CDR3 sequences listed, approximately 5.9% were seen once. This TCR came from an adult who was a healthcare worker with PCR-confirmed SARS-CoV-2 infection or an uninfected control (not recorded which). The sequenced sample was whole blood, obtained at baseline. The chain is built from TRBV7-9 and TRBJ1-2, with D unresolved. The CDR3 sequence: CASSLTVGYGYTF. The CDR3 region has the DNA TGTGCCAGCAGCTTAACCGTGGGTTATGGCTACACCTTC. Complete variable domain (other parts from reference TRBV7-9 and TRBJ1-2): DTGVSQNPRHKITKRGQNVTFRCDPISEHNRLYWYRQTLGQGPEFLTYFQNEAQLEKSRLLSDRFSAERPKGSFSTLEIQRTEQGDSAMYLCASSLTVGYGYTFGSGTRLTVV.